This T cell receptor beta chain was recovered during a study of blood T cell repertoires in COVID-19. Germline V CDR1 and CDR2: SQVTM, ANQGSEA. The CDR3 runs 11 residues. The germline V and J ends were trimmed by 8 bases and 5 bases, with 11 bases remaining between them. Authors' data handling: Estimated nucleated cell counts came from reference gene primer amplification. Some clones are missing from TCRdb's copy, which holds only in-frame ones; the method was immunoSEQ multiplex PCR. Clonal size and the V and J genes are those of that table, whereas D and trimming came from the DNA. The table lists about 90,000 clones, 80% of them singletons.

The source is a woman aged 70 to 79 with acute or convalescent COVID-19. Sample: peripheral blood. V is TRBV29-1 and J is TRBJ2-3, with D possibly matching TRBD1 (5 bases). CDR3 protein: CSHGAVDTQYF. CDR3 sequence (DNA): TGCAGCCATGGGGCGGTAGATACGCAGTATTTT.